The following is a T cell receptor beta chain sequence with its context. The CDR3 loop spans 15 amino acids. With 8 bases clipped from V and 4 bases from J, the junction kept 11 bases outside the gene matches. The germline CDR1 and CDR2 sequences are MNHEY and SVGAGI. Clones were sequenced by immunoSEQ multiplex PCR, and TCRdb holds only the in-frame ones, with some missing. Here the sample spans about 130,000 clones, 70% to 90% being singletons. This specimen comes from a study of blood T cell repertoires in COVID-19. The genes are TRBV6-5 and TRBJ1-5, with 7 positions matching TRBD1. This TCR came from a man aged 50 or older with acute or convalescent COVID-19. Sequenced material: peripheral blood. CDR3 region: CASRDRDQGNQPQHF. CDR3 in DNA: TGTGCCAGCCGCGACAGGGATCAGGGTAATCAGCCCCAGCATTTT.